What follows are 17 T cell receptor beta chains derived from one specimen sequenced in a study of T cells in Graves' hyperthyroidism and ophthalmopathy. Amplification yielded TCR beta CDR3 regions, with RNA transcripts as the source. The TCR CDR3 first-round RT-PCR relied on the HTBI primer set. TCRdb reprocessed the multiplex PCR reads via MiXCR and lists one record per CDR3 protein. The data show hundreds of thousands of distinct CDR3 sequences, approximately 15% seen once. The sequenced material came from blood. These TCRs come from a woman aged 25-40 years with Graves' hyperthyroidism.

Ten or more counts support this clonotype. The chain carries TRBV29-1 and TRBJ2-5; D is unclear. Trimming took 4 bases from V and 2 from J, leaving 8 bases between them. Per the germline V gene, CDR1 is SQVTM and CDR2 is ANQGSEA. The CDR3 runs 12 residues. This CDR3 reads CSVVLGQETQYF. The CDR3 region has the DNA TGCAGCGTTGTTCTGGGGCAAGAGACCCAGTACTTC.

CDR3 residues: CASSQIGTLQSPQHF. CDR3 nucleotides: TGTGCCAGCAGCCAAATAGGGACGTTACAGTCCCCCCAGCATTTT. V and J are TRBV4-2 and TRBJ1-5; tentatively, D is TRBD1 (5 bases). The CDR3 totals 15 residues. V was cut by 2 bases and J by 10 bases, with 18 bases left in between. Germline V gives CDR1 LGHNA, CDR2 YNFKEQ.

In this sample, this clonotype turned up many times. The J gene is TRBJ1-6, the V gene TRBV2; 7 bases line up with TRBD1. Germline lookup yields CDR1 SNHLY and CDR2 FYNNEI. The trim removed 5 bases at V and 9 bases at J, leaving 10 bases unmatched. The length of the CDR3 is 15 residues. CDR3 bases: TGTGCCAGCAGTCGCTCCGGGACAGCCGGTTCACCCCTCCACTTT. The encoded protein is CASSRSGTAGSPLHF.

The chain combines TRBV20-1 with TRBJ1-2; 8 bases agree with TRBD1. Germline values: CDR1 DFQATT, CDR2 SNEGSKA (reference sequence). This CDR3 is built from 12 residues. With V trimmed by 3 bases and J by 7 bases, 4 bases remained unmatched. This CDR3 reads CSARTGDAGYTF. The CDR3 DNA sequence: TGCAGTGCTAGGACAGGGGACGCTGGCTACACCTTC.

This clonotype was picked up many times. CDR3 DNA: TGTGCCAGCAGCCCGGGCCACCCTTCCGACGAGCAGTACTTC. Translation gives CASSPGHPSDEQYF. V and J are TRBV12-3 or TRBV12-4 and TRBJ2-7; D unclear. This CDR3 has 14 amino acids. The V end lost 6 bases, the J end lost 5 bases, and 17 bases lay between the germline ends.

V usage is TRBV7-2 and J usage is TRBJ2-3, with 8 bases fitting TRBD1. Trimming at V came to 3 bases and at J to 5 bases, leaving 10 bases not matched to a gene. The CDR3 has 16 amino acids. Germline V gene data show CDR1 as SGHTA and CDR2 as FQGNSA. CDR3 in amino acids: CASSFGGTGTVDTQYF. In nucleotides, the CDR3 is TGTGCCAGCAGCTTTGGAGGGACAGGAACCGTAGATACGCAGTATTTT.

Many counts were recorded for this clonotype. In nucleotides, the CDR3 is TGTGCCTGGAGTGTACTTAATACCGGAGAAGCTTTCTTT. Translation gives CAWSVLNTGEAFF. The chain recombines TRBV30 with TRBJ1-1; no reliable D call. V lost 0 bases, J lost 8 bases, and 13 bases lay in between. CDR3 length equals 13 residues. Germline lookup yields CDR1 GTSNPN and CDR2 SVGIG (reference sequence).

J is TRBJ1-1 and V is TRBV28, with TRBD1 identical over 7 bases. The germline V gene encodes CDR1 MDHEN and CDR2 SYDVKM. After removal of 7 bases from V and 8 bases from J, the junction contained 10 bases not matched to a gene. This CDR3 is 13 amino acids long. The CDR3 loop reads CASTRTGQLEAFF. DNA of the CDR3: TGTGCCAGCACCCGAACGGGACAGCTCGAAGCTTTCTTT.

The J gene is TRBJ2-7, the V gene TRBV19, with 7 bases that match TRBD2. J lost 3 bases, V lost 3 bases, and 8 bases had no gene match. CDR1 LNHDA and CDR2 SQIVND come from the germline V gene (reference sequence). The CDR3 contains 15 residues. This chain's CDR3 is CASSILSGTLYEQYF. The DNA of the CDR3 is TGTGCCAGTAGTATCCTAAGCGGGACCCTCTACGAGCAGTACTTC.

The V gene is TRBV7-9, the J gene TRBJ1-3; 8 bases fit TRBD1. J lost 0 bases, V lost 6 bases, and 7 bases had no gene match. Germline V CDR1 and CDR2: SEHNR, FQNEAQ (reference sequence). The length of the CDR3 is 16 residues. In DNA, the CDR3 is TGTGCCAGCAGACAGACAGGGGACATCTCTGGAAACACCATATATTTT. This translates into CASRQTGDISGNTIYF.

This clonotype showed up just a few times. The J gene is TRBJ2-1, the V gene TRBV5-5; D might be TRBD1 or TRBD2, each matching 5 bases. The CDR3 is made up of 14 amino acids. Looked up from germline, CDR1 is SGHKS and CDR2 is YYEKEE (reference sequence). V was trimmed by 3 bases and J by 9 bases, leaving 16 bases between them. CDR3 coding DNA: TGTGCCAGCAGCTCGCACTTGGGACCCCCTGAGCAGTTCTTC. Its translation is CASSSHLGPPEQFF.

CDR3 sequence: CASSLAPDTEAFF. The CDR3 DNA is TGTGCCAGCAGCTTGGCTCCGGACACTGAAGCTTTCTTT. V is TRBV7-3 and J is TRBJ1-1, with D unclear. Germline V CDR1 and CDR2: SGHTA, FQGTGA. The CDR3 covers 13 residues. The ends were cut back, 3 bases at V and 3 bases at J, with 8 bases in the middle.

This clonotype was counted at least ten times. The chain is built from TRBV15 and TRBJ2-7, with 9 bases identical to TRBD1. Germline V gene lookup returns CDR1 LNHNV and CDR2 YYDKDF (reference sequence). The CDR3 totals 15 residues. J was trimmed by 4 bases and V by 0 bases; bases with no gene match: 4. CDR3 bases: TGTGCCACCAGCAGAGAACAGACAGGGGGGTACGAGCAGTACTTC. This encodes CATSREQTGGYEQYF.

This clonotype came up many times. This chain joins TRBV9 and TRBJ2-5; maybe TRBD1 (5 bases). The CDR3 has 16 residues. Trimming removed 0 bases at V and 5 bases at J, with 17 bases between. Germline V gene lookup returns CDR1 SGDLS and CDR2 YYNGEE. The CDR3 region is CASSVASTALRETQYF. The CDR3 nucleotides read TGTGCCAGCAGCGTAGCTTCGACAGCCCTCCGGGAGACCCAGTACTTC. Drawing the rest from reference TRBV9 and TRBJ2-5, the complete variable domain is DSGVTQTPKHLITATGQRVTLRCSPRSGDLSVYWYQQSLDQGLQFLIQYYNGEERAKGNILERFSAQQFPDLHSELNLSSLELGDSALYFCASSVASTALRETQYFGPGTRLLVL.

The chain couples TRBV27 to TRBJ2-3; 15 bases are a match to TRBD2. CDR1 is MNHEY and CDR2 is SMNVEV in the germline V gene (reference sequence). Unmatched junction bases numbered 12, after V lost 3 bases and J lost 5 bases. This CDR3 is built from 19 residues. The CDR3 DNA sequence: TGTGCCAGCAGTTTGGCCGGGACTAGCGGGAGGCCCTACCTAGATACGCAGTATTTT. Translating it yields CASSLAGTSGRPYLDTQYF.

The V gene is TRBV4-1, the J gene TRBJ1-6; perhaps TRBD1 as D (5 bases). Looked up from germline, CDR1 is MGHRA and CDR2 is YSYEKL. Trimming left V 4 bases short and J 7 bases short, with 11 bases between. This CDR3 is built from 14 residues. The CDR3 DNA sequence: TGCGCCAGCAGCCCCACGACAGCAAATTCACCCCTCCACTTT. Amino acid sequence: CASSPTTANSPLHF.

The V call is TRBV19, the J call TRBJ2-2, with 9 bases matching TRBD1. V trimming: 5 bases; J trimming: 7 bases; junction bases outside the gene matches: 8. CDR1 and CDR2 (germline): LNHDA, SQIVND (reference sequence). The CDR3 length is 15 residues. CDR3 nucleotide sequence: TGTGCCAGTAGTGCCCACAGGGGGCAGGACGGGGAGCTGTTTTTT. Amino acids: CASSAHRGQDGELFF.